Below are 2 T cell receptor beta chains sequenced from a single sample in a study of T cell repertoires in cytomegalovirus infection. What these receptors recognize is not known. TCRdb reanalysed the reads using MiXCR and keeps one entry per CDR3 protein. The sample lists roughly 730,000 distinct CDR3 sequences, approximately 33% occurring once. The source material was cultured PBMCs, sampled from culture after CMV antigen stimulation. The receptors come from a human donor in good health (CMV status not recorded). Some clones in this sample may be carry-over from other donors' samples.

This clonotype was picked up a small number of times. The chain has TRBV11-2 and TRBJ2-3, with D possibly TRBD1 on 6 matching bases. Germline V lookup: CDR1 SGHAT, CDR2 FQNNGV. Trimming stripped 5 bases from V and 2 bases from J, with 11 bases between. The CDR3 covers 14 residues. The CDR3 DNA follows: TGTGCCAGCAGCCTGGGGGCGCACACAGATACGCAGTATTTT. Amino acid sequence: CASSLGAHTDTQYF.

Comments on this clonotype: Being one base from a much bigger clone, this may be a read error. V and J are TRBV2 and TRBJ2-5; 7 bases line up with TRBD1. The CDR3 length is 13 residues. Trimming removed 6 bases from V and 5 bases from J; junction bases left unmatched: 6. CDR1 SNHLY and CDR2 FYNNEI come from the germline V gene. The CDR3 reads CASSKTGMETQYF. Written as DNA, the CDR3 is TGTGCCAGCAGCAAGACAGGGATGGAGACCCAGTACTTC.